The T cell receptor beta chain described here comes from a study of OX40 agonist ivuxolimab in advanced cancers. Study results and caveats: At doses 0.1 to 3.0 mg/kg, CD4+ and CD8+ clones expanded.

Clones were sequenced by immunoSEQ multiplex PCR, and TCRdb holds only the in-frame ones, with some missing. The sample lists over 150,000 clones; 90% to 95% were seen once. A word on this clone: Its antigen is undetermined.

CDR1 and CDR2 from the germline V gene are SQVTM and ANQGSEA. CDR3 size: 13 residues. The junction had 6 bases not matched to a gene; V was cut back by 2 bases and J by 6 bases. A history of autoimmune disease or systemic immunosuppression excluded patients. This chain uses TRBV29-1 with TRBJ2-7; 8 bases are shared with TRBD2. The clonotype was recovered from an adult with an advanced solid tumor such as melanoma, head and neck, liver or kidney cancer. Specimen: CD4+ or CD8+ T cells sorted from blood, collected in a trial of the OX40 agonist ivuxolimab. The chain's CDR3 is CSVERREEGEQYF. CDR3 in DNA: TGCAGCGTTGAACGGCGGGAGGAGGGCGAGCAGTACTTC.